Detailed here is one T cell receptor beta chain. In this sample, this clone turned up a few times. The antigen it recognizes is unknown. No qualities accompany the bases; no much larger clone lies one base away. The data derive from a study of a mutant IDH1 vaccine in newly diagnosed glioma (dated by TCRdb to the early 2020s). Some background on the complete study: Vaccination began 4-6 weeks after radiotherapy alone, or alongside temozolomide cycles in the chemotherapy-containing groups. The roughly 33 treated patients were roughly 62% male and around 40% female, with a mean age of approximately 38 years. Prior to enrollment, standard therapy consisting of radiotherapy alone, temozolomide alone, or radiochemotherapy with temozolomide had been administered to patients, with the combination being received by most patients. Visit V12 was the week-35 safety follow-up and visit V13 was the week-47 end of study. Peripheral blood was collected at six visits: V03 (baseline), V05, V07, V10, V12 and V13. For exploratory analyses, around 26 treated patients had longitudinal TCRB deep sequencing done wherever samples were available. Overall study results and their limits: Vaccine-induced immune responses across multiple MHC alleles were detected in 90% to 95% of patients. Availability determined which PBMC samples were chosen for TCRB deep sequencing. The authors stated that sample limitations prevented analyses of patient blood samples from being reproduced. Changes in the top peripheral T cell clonotypes picked up by TCRB sequencing did not appear to be linked to pseudoprogression.

V trim: 0 bases; J trim: 4 bases; unmatched bases: 5. The CDR3 holds 15 amino acids from the cysteine to the phenylalanine. This entry keeps only the CDR3 DNA: 45 bases, framed from base 1. Per the germline V gene (reference sequence), LNHNV is the CDR1 and YYDKDF is the CDR2. Libraries were made using the immunoSEQ multiplex PCR assay. The hsTCRB Kit was used according to the manufacturer's protocol to amplify rearranged TCR beta chain sequences. An Illumina MiSeq was used to sequence the TCRB libraries. Per the authors' processing: The kit vendor's proprietary platform handled demultiplexing, trimming and gene mapping. Imported from immuneACCESS, the table was reduced by TCRdb to in-frame sequences with V and J called. These copies leave out some clones; in studies compared against another copy, an unresolved V gene accounts for under half, and the cause of the remainder is not known. From that table come the V and J calls and clone size; the DNA was used to work out D and trimming. The sample yields some 40,000 clones; roughly 70% were counted once. The ten top clones hold more than 7% of the sample.

The time point tag for this specimen amounts to: week 47, end of study. Each vaccine dose was 300 ug of a 20-mer mutant IDH1 peptide in Montanide, given subcutaneously with topical imiquimod. Patients received eight vaccinations in weeks 1, 3, 5, 7, 11, 15, 19 and 23, corresponding to visits V03 through V10. All donors had newly diagnosed IDH1-mutant astrocytomas of WHO grade 3 or 4 that showed loss of nuclear ATRX. The samples were drawn from NOA16, a multicentre, single-arm, open-label phase I trial in Germany that tested a mutant IDH1 peptide vaccine in humans for the first time. Genomic DNA for TCRB sequencing was isolated from EDTA blood with the DNeasy Blood and Tissue Kit.

This sample comprised PBMCs, obtained from a glioma patient whose treatment included an IDH1 peptide vaccine. The source is a man between 35 and 55 years old with glioma. This receptor chain uses TRBV15 and TRBJ2-7; TRBD1 aligns with 8 central bases. Read as DNA, the sequence is TGTGCCACCAGCAGAGAAGCCCAGGGGGCTTACGAGCAGTACTTC. Its protein product is CATSREAQGAYEQYF. With all but the CDR3 taken from the reference TRBV15 and TRBJ2-7 genes, the full variable domain is: DAMVIQNPRYQVTQFGKPVTLSCSQTLNHNVMYWYQQKSSQAPKLLFHYYDKDFNNEADTPDNFQSRRPNTSFCFLDIRSPGLGDTAMYLCATSREAQGAYEQYFGPGTRLTVT.